Here is one T cell receptor (beta chain) with its context. Its target is not known. Germline lookup yields CDR1 KGHSH and CDR2 LQKENI. The CDR3 is 11 residues long. The V and J ends lost 4 bases and 6 bases respectively, with 5 bases between them. The data were obtained in a study of persistence of HIV-infected CD4 T cells. Cells were stimulated nonspecifically with anti-CD3/anti-CD28 magnetic beads. Responding CD4+ T cells were sorted by upregulation of both CD40 ligand and CD69. Plasma HIV-1 RNA stayed below 50 copies/mL for at least 4 years. The libraries were made with immunoSEQ version 4 in survey mode. The repertoire was sequenced with immunoSEQ multiplex PCR; TCRdb's copy has only in-frame clones and lacks some. The sample lists 45,000 or so clones, 88% occurring once. Findings and caveats of the study: TCRbeta richness was lower in CMV- and Gag-responding cells than in anti-CD3/anti-CD28-responding cells.

This clonotype was obtained from an adult woman with HIV who was CMV-seropositive. The rearrangement links TRBV18 to TRBJ2-3; D unclear. Specimen: CD4+ T cells sorted from PBMCs after approximately 19-hour stimulation, collected from a patient who received antiretroviral therapy. CDR3 loop: CASSQMDTQYF. The CDR3 bases are TGTGCCAGCTCACAAATGGATACGCAGTATTTT.